The TCR beta chain under discussion was sequenced for a study of T cell repertoires in aging, cancer and after chemotherapy. Study overall: Donor ages fell into six groups from 30 or younger up to 70 or older. Over several months to years, re-sampled healthy donor repertoires clearly shared clones. Notes on the study in general: Untreated cancer patients had significantly lower blood TCR diversity than age-matched healthy donors. Median generation probability rose over the chemotherapy interval in each cancer cohort, suggesting rebound thymic output.

Rearranged V-D-J TRB sequences were amplified with a mixed TRB-A/B primer pool. One entry per CDR3 protein results from TCRdb running MiXCR on the multiplex PCR reads. Among thousands of distinct CDR3 sequences, more than 35% were seen once, and the ten largest hold approximately 4.7%. The table lists this clonotype with a few counts. The antigen is not known. Germline loops: CDR1 MNHNS, CDR2 SASEGT. The trim removed 4 bases at V and 7 bases at J, leaving 13 bases unmatched. The CDR3 length is 16 residues. The template was genomic DNA from peripheral blood, not RNA. Sequenced sample: blood. The sequence was obtained from a human donor in good health. The V and J genes are TRBV6-1 and TRBJ2-1; TRBD2 aligns across 7 bases. The CDR3 coding sequence is TGTGCCAGCAGTGCGAGATATGCGGGAGTGGGGAATGAGCAGTTCTTC. It translates to CASSARYAGVGNEQFF.